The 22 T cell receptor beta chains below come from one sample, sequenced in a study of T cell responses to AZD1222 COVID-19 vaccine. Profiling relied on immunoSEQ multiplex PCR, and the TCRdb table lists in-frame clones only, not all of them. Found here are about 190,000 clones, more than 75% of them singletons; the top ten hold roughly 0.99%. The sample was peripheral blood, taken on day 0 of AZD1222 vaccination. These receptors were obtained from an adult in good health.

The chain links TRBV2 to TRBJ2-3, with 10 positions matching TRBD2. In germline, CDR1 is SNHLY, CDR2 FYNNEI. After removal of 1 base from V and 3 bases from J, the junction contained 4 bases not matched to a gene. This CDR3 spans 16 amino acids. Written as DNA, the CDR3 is TGTGCCAGCAGTGAAGGGACTAGCGGTTGGACAGATACGCAGTATTTT. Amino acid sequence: CASSEGTSGWTDTQYF.

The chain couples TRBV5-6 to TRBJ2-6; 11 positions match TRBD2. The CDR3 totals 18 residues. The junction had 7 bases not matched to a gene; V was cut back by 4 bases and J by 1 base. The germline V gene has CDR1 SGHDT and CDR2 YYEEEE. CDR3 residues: CASSATGTSGSGANVLTF. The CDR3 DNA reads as TGTGCCAGCAGCGCAACCGGGACTAGCGGTTCTGGGGCCAACGTCCTGACTTTC.

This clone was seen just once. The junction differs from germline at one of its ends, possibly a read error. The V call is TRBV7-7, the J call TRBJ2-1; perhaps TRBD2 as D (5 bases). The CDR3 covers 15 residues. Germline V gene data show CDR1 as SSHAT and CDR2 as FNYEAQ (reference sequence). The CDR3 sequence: CASSEGVRRGNEQFF. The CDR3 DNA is TGTGCTAGCAGCGAGGGAGTGAGGCGAGGCAATGAGCAGTTCTTC.

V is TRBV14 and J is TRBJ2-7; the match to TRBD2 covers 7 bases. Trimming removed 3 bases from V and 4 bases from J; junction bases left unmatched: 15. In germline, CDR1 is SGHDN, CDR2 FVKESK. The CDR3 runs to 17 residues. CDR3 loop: CASSQGPGGSVLYEQYF. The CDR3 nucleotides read TGTGCCAGCAGCCAGGGGCCCGGCGGGAGTGTTCTATACGAGCAGTACTTC. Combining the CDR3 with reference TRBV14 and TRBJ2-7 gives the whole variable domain EAGVTQFPSHSVIEKGQTVTLRCDPISGHDNLYWYRRVMGKEIKFLLHFVKESKQDESGMPNNRFLAERTGGTYSTLKVQPAELEDSGVYFCASSQGPGGSVLYEQYFGPGTRLTVT.

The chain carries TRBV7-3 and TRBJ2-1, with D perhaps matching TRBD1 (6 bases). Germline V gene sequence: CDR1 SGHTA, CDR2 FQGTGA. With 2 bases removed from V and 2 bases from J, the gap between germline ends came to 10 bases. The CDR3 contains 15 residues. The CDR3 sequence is CASSLQGSPYNEQFF. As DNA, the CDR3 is TGTGCCAGCAGCTTACAGGGGTCCCCCTACAATGAGCAGTTCTTC.

CDR3 DNA sequence: TGTGCCACCAGTGATGTGACAGGGAACTATGGCTACACCTTC. It codes for CATSDVTGNYGYTF. The rearrangement joins TRBV24-1 to TRBJ1-2; 7 positions match TRBD1. The germline V gene encodes CDR1 KGHDR and CDR2 SFDVKD. The length of the CDR3 is 14 residues. V shed 3 bases and J 2 bases; nucleotides not matched to a gene: 2.

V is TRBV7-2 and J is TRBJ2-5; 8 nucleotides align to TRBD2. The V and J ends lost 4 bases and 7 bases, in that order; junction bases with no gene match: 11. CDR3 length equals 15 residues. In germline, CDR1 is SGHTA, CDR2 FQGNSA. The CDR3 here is CASSSRGGRFGTQYF. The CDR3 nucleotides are TGTGCCAGCAGCTCCCGGGGGGGGCGGTTTGGGACCCAGTACTTC.

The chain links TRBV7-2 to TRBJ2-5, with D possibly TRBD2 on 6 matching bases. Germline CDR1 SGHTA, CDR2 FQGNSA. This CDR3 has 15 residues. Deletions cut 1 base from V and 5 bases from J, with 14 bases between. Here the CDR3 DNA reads TGTGCCAGCAGCTTAGGGACTACCGCCTGGGAGACCCAGTACTTC. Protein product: CASSLGTTAWETQYF.

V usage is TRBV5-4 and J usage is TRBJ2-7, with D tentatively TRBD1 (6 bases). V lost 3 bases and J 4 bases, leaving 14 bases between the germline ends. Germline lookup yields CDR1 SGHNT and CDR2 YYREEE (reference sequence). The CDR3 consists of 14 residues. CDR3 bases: TGTGCCAGCAGCTCCCGGGACAACTATTACGAGCAGTACTTC. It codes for CASSSRDNYYEQYF.

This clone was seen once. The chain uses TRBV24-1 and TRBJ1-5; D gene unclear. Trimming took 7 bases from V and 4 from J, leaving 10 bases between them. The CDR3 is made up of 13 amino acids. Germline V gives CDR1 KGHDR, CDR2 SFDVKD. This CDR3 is CATSSRGNQPQHF. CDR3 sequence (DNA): TGTGCCACCAGCTCTCGAGGGAATCAGCCCCAGCATTTT.

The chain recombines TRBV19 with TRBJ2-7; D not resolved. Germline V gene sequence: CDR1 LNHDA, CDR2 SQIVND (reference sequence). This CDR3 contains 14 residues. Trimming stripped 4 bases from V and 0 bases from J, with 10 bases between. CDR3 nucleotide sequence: TGTGCCAGTAGTACGGTAGGAAGCTCCTACGAGCAGTACTTC. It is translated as CASSTVGSSYEQYF.

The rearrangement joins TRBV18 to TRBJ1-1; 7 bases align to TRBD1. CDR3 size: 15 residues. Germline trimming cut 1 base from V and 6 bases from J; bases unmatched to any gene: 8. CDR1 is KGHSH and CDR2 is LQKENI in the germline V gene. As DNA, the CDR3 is TGTGCCAGCTCACCACTCTCAGGGGGAGACTCTGAAGCTTTCTTT. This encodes CASSPLSGGDSEAFF.

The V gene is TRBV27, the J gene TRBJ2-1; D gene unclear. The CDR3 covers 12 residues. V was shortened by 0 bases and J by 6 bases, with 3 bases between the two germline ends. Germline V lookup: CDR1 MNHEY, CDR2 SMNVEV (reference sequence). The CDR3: CASSLSLNEQFF. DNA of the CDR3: TGTGCCAGCAGTTTATCCCTCAATGAGCAGTTCTTC.

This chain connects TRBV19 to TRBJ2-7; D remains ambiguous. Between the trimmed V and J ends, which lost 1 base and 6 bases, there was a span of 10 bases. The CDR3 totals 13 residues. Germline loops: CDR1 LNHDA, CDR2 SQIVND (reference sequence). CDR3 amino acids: CASSIARNSEQYF. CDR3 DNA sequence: TGTGCCAGTAGTATAGCAAGGAATAGCGAGCAGTACTTC.

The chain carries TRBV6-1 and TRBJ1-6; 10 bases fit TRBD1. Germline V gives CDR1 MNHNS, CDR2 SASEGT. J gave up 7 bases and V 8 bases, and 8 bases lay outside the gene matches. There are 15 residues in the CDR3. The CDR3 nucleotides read TGTGCCAGCGAAAACCGGGACAGGGGAAATTCACCCCTCCACTTT. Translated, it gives CASENRDRGNSPLHF.

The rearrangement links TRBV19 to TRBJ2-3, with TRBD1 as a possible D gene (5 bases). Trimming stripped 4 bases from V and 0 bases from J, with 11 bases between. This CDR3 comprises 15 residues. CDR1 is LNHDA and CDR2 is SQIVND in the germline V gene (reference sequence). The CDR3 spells CASSNLGVSTDTQYF. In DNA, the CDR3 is TGTGCCAGTAGTAACCTAGGGGTTAGCACAGATACGCAGTATTTT.

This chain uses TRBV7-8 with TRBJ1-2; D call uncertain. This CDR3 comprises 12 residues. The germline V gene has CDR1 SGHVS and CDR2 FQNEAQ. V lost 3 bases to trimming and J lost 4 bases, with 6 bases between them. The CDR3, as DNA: TGTGCCAGCAGCTTCGACCTCTATGGCTACACCTTC. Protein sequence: CASSFDLYGYTF. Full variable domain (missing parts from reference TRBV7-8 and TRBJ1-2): GAGVSQSPRYKVAKRGQDVALRCDPISGHVSLFWYQQALGQGPEFLTYFQNEAQLDKSGLPSDRFFAERPEGSVSTLKIQRTQQEDSAVYLCASSFDLYGYTFGSGTRLTVV.

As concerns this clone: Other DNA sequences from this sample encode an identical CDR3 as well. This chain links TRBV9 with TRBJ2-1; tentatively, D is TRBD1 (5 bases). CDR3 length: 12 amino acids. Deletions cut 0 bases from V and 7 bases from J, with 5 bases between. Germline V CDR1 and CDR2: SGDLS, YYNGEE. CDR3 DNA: TGTGCCAGCAGCGTAGAGGGGAATGAGCAGTTCTTC. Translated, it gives CASSVEGNEQFF. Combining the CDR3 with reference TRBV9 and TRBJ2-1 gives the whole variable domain DSGVTQTPKHLITATGQRVTLRCSPRSGDLSVYWYQQSLDQGLQFLIQYYNGEERAKGNILERFSAQQFPDLHSELNLSSLELGDSALYFCASSVEGNEQFFGPGTRLTVL.

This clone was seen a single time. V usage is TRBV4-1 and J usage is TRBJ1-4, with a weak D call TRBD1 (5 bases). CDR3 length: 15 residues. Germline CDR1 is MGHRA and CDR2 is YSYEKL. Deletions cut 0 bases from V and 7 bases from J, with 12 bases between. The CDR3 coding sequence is TGCGCCAGCAGCCAAGATGGGGAGAGGGGTGAAAAACTGTTTTTT. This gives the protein CASSQDGERGEKLFF.

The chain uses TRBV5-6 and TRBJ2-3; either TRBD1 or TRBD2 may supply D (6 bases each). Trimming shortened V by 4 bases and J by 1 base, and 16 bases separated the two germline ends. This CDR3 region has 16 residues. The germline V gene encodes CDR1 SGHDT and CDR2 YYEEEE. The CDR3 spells CASSQGPGAGTDTQYF. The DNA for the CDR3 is TGTGCCAGCAGCCAGGGGCCGGGGGCGGGCACAGATACGCAGTATTTT.

As DNA, the CDR3 is TGTGCCAGCAGTTTCTCCGGAGGGGGGATGGGGTCACCCCTCCACTTT. Translated: CASSFSGGGMGSPLHF. This chain connects TRBV27 to TRBJ1-6, with D possibly matching TRBD1 (6 bases). V lost 3 bases and J lost 10, with 19 bases in between. CDR3 length: 16 residues. The germline gives CDR1 MNHEY, CDR2 SMNVEV (reference sequence).

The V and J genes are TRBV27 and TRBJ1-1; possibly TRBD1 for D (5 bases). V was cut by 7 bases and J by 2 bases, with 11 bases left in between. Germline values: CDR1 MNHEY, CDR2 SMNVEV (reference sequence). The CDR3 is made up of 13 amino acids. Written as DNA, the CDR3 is TGTGCCAGCACCCAGCAGGGAAACACTGAAGCTTTCTTT. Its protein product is CASTQQGNTEAFF.